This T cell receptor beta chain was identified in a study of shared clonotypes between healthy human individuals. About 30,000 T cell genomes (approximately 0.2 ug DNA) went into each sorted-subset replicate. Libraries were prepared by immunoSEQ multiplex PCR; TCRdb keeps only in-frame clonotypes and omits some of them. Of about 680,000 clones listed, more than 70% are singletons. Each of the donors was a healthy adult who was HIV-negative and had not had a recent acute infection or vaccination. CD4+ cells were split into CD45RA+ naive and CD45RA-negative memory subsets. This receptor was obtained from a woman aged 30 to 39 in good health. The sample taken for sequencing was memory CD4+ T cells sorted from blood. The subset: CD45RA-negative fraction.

In DNA, the CDR3 is TGTGCCAGCAGACCCGCGGGATTTGGCTACACCTTC. Its translation: CASRPAGFGYTF. V and J are TRBV28 and TRBJ1-2; D is unresolved. The V end was cut by 6 bases, the J end by 7 bases, with 12 bases between. CDR1 is MDHEN, CDR2 SYDVKM, per germline. The CDR3 is 12 residues long.